These 25 T cell receptor beta chains came from one sample sequenced in a study of blood T cell repertoires in COVID-19. The protocol was immunoSEQ multiplex PCR, while the TCRdb copy is restricted to in-frame clones and leaves out a portion. This sample yields 100,000 to 150,000 clones, of which 75% to 90% are seen a single time; under 2.5% belongs to the top ten. Sequencing used PBMCs or T cells enriched from blood (not recorded which). The receptor set was obtained from a woman between 50 and 59 years old who had recovered from COVID-19.

As regards this clone: The sample carries other DNA sequences with the same CDR3. The chain recombines TRBV5-1 with TRBJ1-5; D gene ambiguous. The CDR3 spans 14 residues. CDR1 and CDR2 (germline): SGHRS, YFSETQ. V was shortened by 0 bases and J by 4 bases, with 8 bases between the two germline ends. The CDR3 is CASSLGAPNQPQHF. The CDR3, as DNA: TGCGCCAGCAGCTTGGGGGCGCCTAATCAGCCCCAGCATTTT. The whole variable domain, filled in from reference TRBV5-1 and TRBJ1-5, reads KAGVTQTPRYLIKTRGQQVTLSCSPISGHRSVSWYQQTPGQGLQFLFEYFSETQRNKGNFPGRFSGRQFSNSRSEMNVSTLELGDSALYLCASSLGAPNQPQHFGDGTRLSIL.

This chain connects TRBV10-3 to TRBJ2-2; possibly TRBD1 for D (6 bases). The germline CDR1 and CDR2 sequences are ENHRY and SYGVKD. The CDR3 has 15 amino acids. V dropped 8 bases and J dropped 0 bases, with 13 bases sitting between them. For the CDR3, the DNA is TGTGCCATCCCCACCGGGACAACGAACACCGGGGAGCTGTTTTTT. Its translation: CAIPTGTTNTGELFF.

This chain connects TRBV7-9 to TRBJ2-7; 7 nucleotides agree with TRBD1. This CDR3 contains 14 residues. V dropped 5 bases and J dropped 9; count of bases not matched to a gene: 13. Germline V lookup: CDR1 SEHNR, CDR2 FQNEAQ (reference sequence). CDR3 amino acids: CASSKARQGAVQYF. The CDR3 DNA reads TGTGCCAGCAGCAAGGCCAGACAGGGTGCGGTGCAGTACTTC.

The chain carries TRBV2 and TRBJ1-4; 8 nucleotides align to TRBD1. Germline CDR1 SNHLY, CDR2 FYNNEI. The CDR3 totals 13 residues. Unmatched junction bases numbered 8, after V lost 6 bases and J lost 11 bases. The CDR3: CASRWDRQWKLFF. The CDR3 DNA reads as TGTGCCAGCAGATGGGACAGGCAGTGGAAACTGTTTTTT.

The gene calls are TRBV4-1 and TRBJ2-1, with 8 bases matching TRBD2. CDR1 and CDR2 from the germline V gene are MGHRA and YSYEKL. CDR3 size: 16 residues. The V segment lost 3 bases and the J segment 3 bases; nucleotides outside the gene matches: 7. CDR3 nucleotides: TGCGCCAGCAGCCATCAGCGGGCGGGGGGCTACAATGAGCAGTTCTTC. Its translation is CASSHQRAGGYNEQFF.

The genes are TRBV25-1 and TRBJ1-4, with D unclear. The CDR3 extends over 14 amino acids. Germline V gene sequence: CDR1 MGHDK, CDR2 SYGVNS. V lost 4 bases and J lost 8, with 14 bases in between. DNA of the CDR3: TGTGCCAGCAGTGGCCTACCCCTGGAGGAAAAACTGTTTTTT. Translated: CASSGLPLEEKLFF. Drawing the rest from reference TRBV25-1 and TRBJ1-4, the complete variable domain is EADIYQTPRYLVIGTGKKITLECSQTMGHDKMYWYQQDPGMELHLIHYSYGVNSTEKGDLSSESTVSRIRTEHFPLTLESARPSHTSQYLCASSGLPLEEKLFFGSGTQLSVL.

V gene TRBV19 combines with J gene TRBJ1-1; D is possibly TRBD1 (5 bases). This CDR3 comprises 13 residues. Deletions cut 4 bases from V and 1 base from J, with 7 bases between. Germline CDR1 is LNHDA and CDR2 is SQIVND (reference sequence). CDR3 in amino acids: CASSTGGNTEAFF. In nucleotides, the CDR3 is TGTGCCAGTAGTACCGGGGGGAACACTGAAGCTTTCTTT.

The chain is built from TRBV4-2 and TRBJ2-5; D is unresolved. The CDR3 has 14 amino acids. V was cut by 0 bases and J by 2 bases, with 7 bases left in between. Germline CDR1 LGHNA, CDR2 YNFKEQ. The DNA for the CDR3 is TGTGCCAGCAGCCAAGAAGGAGTTCAAGAGACCCAGTACTTC. It yields the protein CASSQEGVQETQYF.

CDR3 nucleotide sequence: TGTGCCAGCCGAGGGACTAGCGCACTTAGAAATGAGCAGTTCTTC. Amino acid sequence: CASRGTSALRNEQFF. The V and J genes are TRBV19 and TRBJ2-1; 10 bases are a match to TRBD2. Germline values: CDR1 LNHDA, CDR2 SQIVND (reference sequence). The CDR3 sequence is 15 residues long. Trimming at V came to 9 bases and at J to 7 bases, leaving 12 bases not matched to a gene.

This chain uses TRBV5-4 with TRBJ2-1, with TRBD2 as a possible D gene (6 bases). Trimming removed 0 bases at V and 7 bases at J, with 11 bases between. CDR1 and CDR2 (germline): SGHNT, YYREEE (reference sequence). This CDR3 is 14 amino acids long. The CDR3 DNA follows: TGTGCCAGCAGCTTGGGACTAGTTATTAATGAGCAGTTCTTC. Encoded protein: CASSLGLVINEQFF.

V gene TRBV7-6 combines with J gene TRBJ2-7; D is undetermined. V was pared by 4 bases and J by 0 bases, with 4 bases between. Germline CDR1 reads SGHVS; CDR2 reads FNYEAQ. The CDR3 is made up of 12 amino acids. The CDR3 is CASSSYSYEQYF. CDR3 coding DNA: TGTGCCAGCAGCTCCTACTCCTACGAGCAGTACTTC.

With regard to this clone: A much larger clone is a single base away; this may be a read error. The V and J genes are TRBV5-8 and TRBJ1-1, with D tentatively TRBD1 (6 bases). CDR3 length equals 13 residues. Trimming shortened V by 2 bases and J by 1 base, and 6 bases separated the two germline ends. Germline values: CDR1 SGHTS, CDR2 YDEGEE. CDR3 region: CASSLQGNTEAFF. CDR3 in DNA: TGTGCCAGCAGCTTACAGGGGAACACTGAAGCTTTCTTT.

The chain carries TRBV11-3 and TRBJ1-5; TRBD1 agrees at 7 bases. The V segment lost 4 bases and the J segment 2 bases; nucleotides outside the gene matches: 5. The CDR3 has 15 amino acids. The germline V gene has CDR1 SGHNT and CDR2 YENEEA. The CDR3 nucleotides read TGTGCCAGCAGCTCGGGACAGCCTCGCAATCAGCCCCAGCATTTT. Its protein product is CASSSGQPRNQPQHF. The variable domain in full, completed from reference TRBV11-3 and TRBJ1-5, reads EAGVVQSPRYKIIEKKQPVAFWCNPISGHNTLYWYLQNLGQGPELLIRYENEEAVDDSQLPKDRFSAERLKGVDSTLKIQPAELGDSAVYLCASSSGQPRNQPQHFGDGTRLSIL.

This clone was seen just once. The chain is built from TRBV7-9 and TRBJ1-1, with 7 bases identical to TRBD1. V shed 5 bases, J shed 2 bases, and the junction held 29 bases outside the gene matches. The CDR3 extends over 22 amino acids. CDR1 SEHNR and CDR2 FQNEAQ come from the germline V gene (reference sequence). The CDR3 nucleotides read TGTGCCAGCAGCACTACTCCGACAGGGCAAACCCTTAGTGGAGTTTACAACACTGAAGCTTTCTTT. This gives the protein CASSTTPTGQTLSGVYNTEAFF.

V and J are TRBV6-5 and TRBJ2-5, with a possible D match to TRBD2 (7 bases). This CDR3 has 15 residues. CDR1 is MNHEY and CDR2 is SVGAGI in the germline V gene. Trimming removed 6 bases at V and 10 bases at J, with 24 bases between. CDR3 loop: CASRVQGGGGYIQYF. CDR3 coding DNA: TGTGCCAGCAGGGTACAGGGAGGGGGGGGGTATATCCAGTACTTC.

The V call is TRBV6-2 or TRBV6-3, the J call TRBJ1-2; D is unresolved. V dropped 3 bases and J dropped 4 bases, with 9 bases sitting between them. There are 13 residues in the CDR3. Per the germline V gene, CDR1 is MNHEY and CDR2 is SVGEGT. The CDR3 region is CASSYGPPYGYTF. The CDR3 nucleotides are TGTGCCAGCAGTTATGGGCCGCCCTATGGCTACACCTTC.

CDR3 residues: CASSAMVQYGYTF. The CDR3 DNA follows: TGTGCCAGCAGCGCGATGGTACAGTATGGCTACACCTTC. The chain carries TRBV7-9 and TRBJ1-2; D unresolved. Germline CDR1 and CDR2: SEHNR and FQNEAQ (reference sequence). CDR3 length equals 13 residues. Trimming removed 5 bases from V and 5 bases from J, with 12 bases in between.

This chain joins TRBV9 and TRBJ2-2, with 7 bases aligning to TRBD1. The ends lost 1 base at V and 0 bases at J; junction bases unmatched: 9. The CDR3 totals 18 residues. Germline CDR1 and CDR2: SGDLS and YYNGEE. The chain's CDR3 is CASSVPQQGSANTGELFF. The DNA of the CDR3 is TGTGCCAGCAGCGTACCTCAACAGGGGTCGGCGAACACCGGGGAGCTGTTTTTT. Complete variable domain (other parts from reference TRBV9 and TRBJ2-2): DSGVTQTPKHLITATGQRVTLRCSPRSGDLSVYWYQQSLDQGLQFLIQYYNGEERAKGNILERFSAQQFPDLHSELNLSSLELGDSALYFCASSVPQQGSANTGELFFGEGSRLTVL.

The gene calls are TRBV5-4 and TRBJ1-4; TRBD1 might be the D (5 bases). This CDR3 contains 16 residues. V dropped 3 bases and J dropped 7 bases, with 19 bases sitting between them. Germline-derived CDR1 and CDR2 are SGHNT and YYREEE (reference sequence). The CDR3 coding sequence is TGTGCCAGCAGCTCCCGCGGGGCAGGTGCCGGTGAAAAACTGTTTTTT. Its protein is CASSSRGAGAGEKLFF.

V usage is TRBV5-1 and J usage is TRBJ1-2, with D unresolved. Germline V gene data show CDR1 as SGHRS and CDR2 as YFSETQ. This CDR3 contains 14 residues. V was cut by 0 bases and J by 7 bases, with 13 bases left in between. CDR3 in amino acids: CASSLALDAFGYTF. The CDR3 DNA reads as TGCGCCAGCAGCTTGGCCTTAGATGCTTTTGGCTACACCTTC.

V and J are TRBV11-2 and TRBJ1-2; D perhaps matches TRBD1 (6 bases). Germline V gives CDR1 SGHAT, CDR2 FQNNGV. Trimming cost V 5 bases and J 4 bases, with 20 bases left between them. This CDR3 is 16 amino acids long. CDR3 sequence reads: CASSTIHRAHPYGYTF. The CDR3 nucleotides read TGTGCCAGCAGCACCATTCACAGGGCCCACCCCTATGGCTACACCTTC. The complete variable domain, with remaining parts taken from reference TRBV11-2 and TRBJ1-2, reads EAGVAQSPRYKIIEKRQSVAFWCNPISGHATLYWYQQILGQGPKLLIQFQNNGVVDDSQLPKDRFSAERLKGVDSTLKIQPAKLEDSAVYLCASSTIHRAHPYGYTFGSGTRLTVV.

The chain links TRBV11-2 to TRBJ2-5; 11 positions agree with TRBD1. CDR3 length equals 16 residues. Per the germline V gene, CDR1 is SGHAT and CDR2 is FQNNGV. V lost 2 bases to trimming and J lost 5 bases; unmatched junction nucleotides: 7. CDR3 protein: CASSLPDRGLLETQYF. In nucleotides, the CDR3 is TGTGCCAGCAGCTTACCGGACAGGGGGCTTTTGGAGACCCAGTACTTC.

V gene TRBV28 combines with J gene TRBJ1-5, with D possibly being TRBD1 (6 bases). Germline CDR1 and CDR2: MDHEN and SYDVKM. Trimming took 8 bases from V and 4 from J, leaving 12 bases between them. The CDR3 runs 13 residues. The CDR3 nucleotides are TGTGCCAGCTCTACAGGGTGGAATCAGCCCCAGCATTTT. Residues: CASSTGWNQPQHF. Complete variable domain (other parts from reference TRBV28 and TRBJ1-5): DVKVTQSSRYLVKRTGEKVFLECVQDMDHENMFWYRQDPGLGLRLIYFSYDVKMKEKGDIPEGYSVSREKKERFSLILESASTNQTSMYLCASSTGWNQPQHFGDGTRLSIL.

The chain is built from TRBV9 and TRBJ2-7; 7 bases line up with TRBD1. The CDR3 has 15 residues. From germline, CDR1 is SGDLS and CDR2 YYNGEE. J gave up 2 bases and V 0 bases, and 5 bases lay outside the gene matches. As DNA, the CDR3 is TGTGCCAGCAGCGTAGGAGGGGGCAGAGCCTACGAGCAGTACTTC. It encodes CASSVGGGRAYEQYF.

In its sample, this clone was seen a few times. The chain is built from TRBV3-1 (or the pseudogene TRBV3-2) and TRBJ2-3; 9 nucleotides agree with TRBD2. The CDR3 spans 15 residues. Germline trimming cut 1 base from V and 3 bases from J; bases unmatched to any gene: 2. Germline V gives CDR1 LGHDT, CDR2 YNNKEL (reference sequence). CDR3 sequence (DNA): TGTGCCAGCAGCCAAGGCGGGGGGGCGACAGATACGCAGTATTTT. Translated: CASSQGGGATDTQYF.